The clone carrying this TCR beta chain was recorded many times. TCRdb used MiXCR to reprocess the 5' RACE reads, holding one entry per CDR3 protein. The sample includes about 80,000 distinct CDR3 sequences, about 5% seen only once; the top ten take 7.9%. This record belongs to a study of neurological immune-mediated disorders. The wider study: Relapsing-remitting disease was seen in about nine tenths of the roughly 34 multiple sclerosis patients, and secondary progressive disease was seen in 3.

This CDR3 is built from 15 residues. CDR1 is LGHDT, CDR2 YNNKEL, per germline (reference sequence). Trimming stripped 4 bases from V and 1 base from J, with 10 bases between. Time point reported: longitudinal time-point 2. The sequenced sample consisted of PBMCs. This sequence was found in a woman between 55 and 75 years old with multiple sclerosis. The rearrangement uses TRBV3-1 and TRBJ2-2; D possibly corresponds to TRBD2 (5 bases). In nucleotides, the CDR3 is TGTGCCAGCAGCCCCTTACGGGGGAACACCGGGGAGCTGTTTTTT. This encodes CASSPLRGNTGELFF. The full variable domain, completed using reference TRBV3-1 and TRBJ2-2, is DTAVSQTPKYLVTQMGNDKSIKCEQNLGHDTMYWYKQDSKKFLKIMFSYNNKELIINETVPNRFSPKSPDKAHLNLHINSLELGDSAVYFCASSPLRGNTGELFFGEGSRLTVL.